This T cell receptor beta chain was obtained from a study of blood T cell repertoires in COVID-19. Study information: Samples representing acute and convalescent COVID-19 were sourced from the United States, Italy and Spain. T cells, B-cell-depleted T cells, or PBMCs supplied cDNA or gDNA.

This clone has just one count. There are 16 residues in the CDR3. Germline V gene data show CDR1 as KGHSH and CDR2 as LQKENI. V shed 6 bases and J 0 bases; nucleotides not matched to a gene: 7. Original data processing: Reference gene primers were amplified, and this amplification served to estimate nucleated cell counts. TCRdb's table, derived via immunoSEQ multiplex PCR, lists solely in-frame clones and lacks some. V, J and clone size are those of that table, while D and trimming were read from the DNA. The sample yields over 250,000 clones, 80% to 95% seen once. Those enrolled in Seattle joined during active infection and were followed longitudinally afterward.

Sequences were obtained from peripheral blood. The V gene is TRBV18, the J gene TRBJ1-4; 7 bases fit TRBD1. The receptor was derived from a woman between 25 and 40 years old with COVID-19, enrolled during active disease. The CDR3 nucleotides read TGTGCCAGCTCGCAAGGACAGGCGGCAACTAATGAAAAACTGTTTTTT. Residues: CASSQGQAATNEKLFF. Filled out from reference TRBV18 and TRBJ1-4, the complete variable domain reads NAGVMQNPRHLVRRRGQEARLRCSPMKGHSHVYWYRQLPEEGLKFMVYLQKENIIDESGMPKERFSAEFPKEGPSILRIQQVVRGDSAAYFCASSQGQAATNEKLFFGSGTQLSVL.